The source of this TCR beta chain is a study of monozygotic twins with inflammatory bowel disease. The study's findings and limits: Possibly reflecting limited power, no difference in repertoire similarity was found between concordant and discordant twins. Reduced clonotype sharing with other individuals was observed in IBD patients relative to healthy twins, especially with disease activity. The study supported no single strong signal or clonotype linked to IBD.

Molecular identifiers with 6-nucleotide sample barcodes were added during cDNA synthesis via template switching. Using the 5' RACE reads, TCRdb records one entry per CDR3 protein without DNA. This sample's clone table lists approximately 330,000 distinct CDR3 sequences. In germline, CDR1 is GTSNPN, CDR2 SVGIG (reference sequence). This CDR3 has 18 residues. A note on this clonotype: Its cognate antigen is unknown.

This clonotype was obtained from a human donor with ulcerative colitis or Crohn's disease, or a healthy co-twin of an affected twin (not recorded which). The rearrangement uses TRBV30 and TRBJ1-1; TCRdb designates TRBD1, a call that cannot be tested without DNA. The sample comprised blood. The chain's CDR3 is CAWTQRGGTGRMNTEAFF.